This T cell receptor beta chain is drawn from a study of OX40 agonist ivuxolimab in advanced cancers. Study-level findings and limits: Clonal expansion was among the lowest in partial responders at 0.1-3.0 mg/kg, especially CD8+. Doses of 0.1 to 3.0 mg/kg were accompanied by clonal expansion of CD4+ and CD8+ blood T cells by week 6. On average, CD8+ T cells showed a greater number of expanded clones than CD4+.

As to this clone: The antigen is undetermined.

Assay: immunoSEQ multiplex PCR; the TCRdb copy retains only in-frame clones and omits some. In the table there are tens of thousands of clones, around 90% of which are singletons. V dropped 2 bases and J dropped 6 bases, with 19 bases sitting between them. The CDR3 has 16 amino acids. From germline, CDR1 is LNHDA and CDR2 SQIVND (reference sequence). The specimen was CD4+ or CD8+ T cells sorted from blood, collected in a trial of the OX40 agonist ivuxolimab. This chain links TRBV19 with TRBJ1-2; unclear D gene. The sequence was obtained from an adult with an advanced solid tumor such as melanoma, head and neck, liver or kidney cancer. CDR3: CASSIIVGAWEDGYTF. The DNA for the CDR3 is TGTGCCAGTAGTATAATAGTGGGCGCGTGGGAGGATGGCTACACCTTC.